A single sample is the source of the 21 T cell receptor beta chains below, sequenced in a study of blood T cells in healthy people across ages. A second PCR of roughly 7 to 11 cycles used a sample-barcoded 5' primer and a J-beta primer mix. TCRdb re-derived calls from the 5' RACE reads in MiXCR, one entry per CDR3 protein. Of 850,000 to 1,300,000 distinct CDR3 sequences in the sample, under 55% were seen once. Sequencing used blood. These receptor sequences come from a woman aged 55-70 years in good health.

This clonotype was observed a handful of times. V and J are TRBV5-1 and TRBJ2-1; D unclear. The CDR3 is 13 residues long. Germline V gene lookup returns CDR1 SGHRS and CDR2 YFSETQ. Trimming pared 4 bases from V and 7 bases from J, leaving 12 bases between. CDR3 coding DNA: TGCGCCAGCAGCGTGGCGGTGGGGAATGAGCAGTTCTTC. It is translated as CASSVAVGNEQFF. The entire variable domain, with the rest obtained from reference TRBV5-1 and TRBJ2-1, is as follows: KAGVTQTPRYLIKTRGQQVTLSCSPISGHRSVSWYQQTPGQGLQFLFEYFSETQRNKGNFPGRFSGRQFSNSRSEMNVSTLELGDSALYLCASSVAVGNEQFFGPGTRLTVL.

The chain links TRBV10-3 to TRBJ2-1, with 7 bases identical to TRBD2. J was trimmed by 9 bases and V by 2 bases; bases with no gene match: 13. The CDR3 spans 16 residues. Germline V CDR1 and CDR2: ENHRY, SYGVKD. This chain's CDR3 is CAISEDGLAVGSEQFF. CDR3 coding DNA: TGTGCCATCAGTGAGGACGGCCTAGCGGTTGGGAGTGAGCAGTTCTTC.

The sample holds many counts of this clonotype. This CDR3 is CASSLKRERWGEQFF. The CDR3 coding sequence is TGTGCCAGCAGCTTAAAGCGGGAAAGATGGGGAGAGCAGTTCTTC. The chain couples TRBV7-8 to TRBJ2-1; TRBD2 aligns across 7 bases. The CDR3 sequence is 15 residues long. V lost 2 bases, J lost 10 bases, and 11 bases stayed unmatched. The germline CDR1 and CDR2 sequences are SGHVS and FQNEAQ.

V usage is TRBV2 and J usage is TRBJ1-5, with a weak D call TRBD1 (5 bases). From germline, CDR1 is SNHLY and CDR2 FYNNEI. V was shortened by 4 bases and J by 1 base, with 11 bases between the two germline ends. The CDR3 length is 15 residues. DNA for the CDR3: TGTGCCAGCAGTGTGGGCAGGGTGAGCAATCAGCCCCAGCATTTT. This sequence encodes CASSVGRVSNQPQHF.

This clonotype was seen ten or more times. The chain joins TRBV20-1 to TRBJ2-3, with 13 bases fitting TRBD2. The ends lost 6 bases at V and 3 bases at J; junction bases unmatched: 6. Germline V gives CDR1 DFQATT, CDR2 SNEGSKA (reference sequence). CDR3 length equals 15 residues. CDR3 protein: CSARGLAGLTDTQYF. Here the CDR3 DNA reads TGCAGTGCGAGGGGACTAGCGGGACTGACAGATACGCAGTATTTT.

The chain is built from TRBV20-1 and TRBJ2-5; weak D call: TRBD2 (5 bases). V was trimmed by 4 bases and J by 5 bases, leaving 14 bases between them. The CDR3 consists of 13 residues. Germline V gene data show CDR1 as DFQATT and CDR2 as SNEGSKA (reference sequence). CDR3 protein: CSAIGQEVETQYF. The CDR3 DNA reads TGCAGTGCTATCGGCCAGGAGGTGGAGACCCAGTACTTC.

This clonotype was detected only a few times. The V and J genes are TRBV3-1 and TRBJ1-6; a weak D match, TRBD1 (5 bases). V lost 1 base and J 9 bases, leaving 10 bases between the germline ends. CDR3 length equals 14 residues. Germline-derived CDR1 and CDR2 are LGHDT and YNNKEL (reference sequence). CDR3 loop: CASSQGKGISPLHF. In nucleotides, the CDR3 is TGTGCCAGCAGCCAAGGGAAGGGGATTTCACCCCTCCACTTT.

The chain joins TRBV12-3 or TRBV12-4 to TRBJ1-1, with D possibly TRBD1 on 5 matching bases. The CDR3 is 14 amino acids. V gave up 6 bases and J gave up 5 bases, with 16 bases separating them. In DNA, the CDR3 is TGTGCCAGCAGCGCGAGACAGTTTTCAACTGAAGCTTTCTTT. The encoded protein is CASSARQFSTEAFF.

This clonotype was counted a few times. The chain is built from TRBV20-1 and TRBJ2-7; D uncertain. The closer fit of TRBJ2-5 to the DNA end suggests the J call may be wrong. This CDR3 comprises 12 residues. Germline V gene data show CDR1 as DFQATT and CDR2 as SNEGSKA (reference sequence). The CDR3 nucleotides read TGCAGCCTTCTAGACACCCTGCGGACCCAGTACTTC. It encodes CSLLDTLRTQYF.

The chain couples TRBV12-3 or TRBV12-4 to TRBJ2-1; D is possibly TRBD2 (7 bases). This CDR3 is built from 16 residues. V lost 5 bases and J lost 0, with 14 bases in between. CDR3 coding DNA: TGTGCCAGCAGTCGGGGGGCAGGGACCTCCTACAATGAGCAGTTCTTC. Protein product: CASSRGAGTSYNEQFF.

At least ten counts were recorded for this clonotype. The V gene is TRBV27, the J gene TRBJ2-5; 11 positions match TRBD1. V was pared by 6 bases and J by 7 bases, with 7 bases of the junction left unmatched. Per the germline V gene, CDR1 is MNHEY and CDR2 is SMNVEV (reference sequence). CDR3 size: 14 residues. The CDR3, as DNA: TGTGCCAGCAGCAGCCGGGACAGGGGGGGGACCCAGTACTTC. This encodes CASSSRDRGGTQYF.

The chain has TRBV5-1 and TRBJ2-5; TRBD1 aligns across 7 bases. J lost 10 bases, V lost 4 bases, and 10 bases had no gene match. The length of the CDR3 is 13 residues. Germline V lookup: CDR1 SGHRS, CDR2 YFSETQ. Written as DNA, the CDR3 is TGCGCCAGCAGCGCGGACAGGCTTTCTGACCAGTACTTC. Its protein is CASSADRLSDQYF.

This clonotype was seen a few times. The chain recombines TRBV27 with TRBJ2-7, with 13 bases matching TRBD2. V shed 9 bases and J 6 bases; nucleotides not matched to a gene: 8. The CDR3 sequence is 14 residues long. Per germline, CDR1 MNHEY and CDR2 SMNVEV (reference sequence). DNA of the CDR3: TGTGCCAGTAGGACACTAGCGGGAGGGTCCGAGCAGTACTTC. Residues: CASRTLAGGSEQYF.

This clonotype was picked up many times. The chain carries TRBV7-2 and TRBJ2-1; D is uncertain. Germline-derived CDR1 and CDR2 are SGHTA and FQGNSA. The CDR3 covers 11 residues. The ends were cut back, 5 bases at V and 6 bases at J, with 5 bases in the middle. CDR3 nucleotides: TGTGCCAGCAGCCGGTTCAATGAGCAGTTCTTC. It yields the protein CASSRFNEQFF.

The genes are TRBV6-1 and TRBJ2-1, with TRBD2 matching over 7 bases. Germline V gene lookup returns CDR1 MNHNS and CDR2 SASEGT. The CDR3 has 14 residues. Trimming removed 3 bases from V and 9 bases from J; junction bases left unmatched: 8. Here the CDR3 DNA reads TGTGCCAGCAGTGACCCGGAGGGCGGGAGTGAGCAGTTCTTC. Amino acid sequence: CASSDPEGGSEQFF.

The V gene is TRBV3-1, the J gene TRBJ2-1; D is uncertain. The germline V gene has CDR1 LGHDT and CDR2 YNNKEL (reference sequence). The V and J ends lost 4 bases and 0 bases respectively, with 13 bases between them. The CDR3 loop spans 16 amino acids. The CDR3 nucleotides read TGTGCCAGCAGCCGAGCACCTCGGAGCTCCTACAATGAGCAGTTCTTC. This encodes CASSRAPRSSYNEQFF.

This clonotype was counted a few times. The CDR3 is CSGRTSGIGEQYF. The DNA of the CDR3 is TGCAGCGGCCGGACTAGCGGGATTGGAGAGCAGTACTTC. The rearrangement joins TRBV29-1 to TRBJ2-4, with TRBD2 matching over 12 bases. Germline-derived CDR1 and CDR2 are SQVTM and ANQGSEA. Trimming removed 7 bases from V and 13 bases from J; junction bases left unmatched: 11. The CDR3 is made up of 13 amino acids.

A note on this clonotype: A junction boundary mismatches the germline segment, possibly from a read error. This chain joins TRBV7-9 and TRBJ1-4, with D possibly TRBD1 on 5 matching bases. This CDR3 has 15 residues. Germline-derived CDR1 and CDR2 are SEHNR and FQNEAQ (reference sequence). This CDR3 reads CTSSFDGGSSEKLFF. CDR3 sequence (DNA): TGTACCAGCAGCTTTGATGGGGGGTCGAGTGAAAAACTGTTTTTT.

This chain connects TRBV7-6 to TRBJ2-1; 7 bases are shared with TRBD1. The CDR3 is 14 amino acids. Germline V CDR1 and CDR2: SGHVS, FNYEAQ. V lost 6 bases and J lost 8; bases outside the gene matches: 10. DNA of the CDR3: TGTGCCAGCAGGCGATCCGGACAGGCGGATGAGCAGTTCTTC. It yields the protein CASRRSGQADEQFF.

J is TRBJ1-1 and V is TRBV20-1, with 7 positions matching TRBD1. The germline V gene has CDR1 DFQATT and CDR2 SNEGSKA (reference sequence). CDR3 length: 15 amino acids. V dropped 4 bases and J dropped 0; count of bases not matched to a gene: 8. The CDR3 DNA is TGCAGTGCTACCACTCCGGGACAGCTGAACACTGAAGCTTTCTTT. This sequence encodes CSATTPGQLNTEAFF.

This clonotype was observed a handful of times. The chain's CDR3 is CASSSDRFLTQYF. The CDR3 coding sequence is TGTGCCAGCAGTTCAGACAGGTTTTTGACCCAGTACTTC. The chain uses TRBV12-3 or TRBV12-4 and TRBJ2-5; D perhaps matches TRBD1 (6 bases). V was cut by 4 bases and J by 7 bases, with 13 bases left in between. The CDR3 has 13 residues.